A single sample is the source of the 6 T cell receptor beta chains below, sequenced in a study of T cell changes during pregnancy in multiple sclerosis. Clones were read by immunoSEQ multiplex PCR, and TCRdb kept only the in-frame ones, dropping some. This table has about 60,000 clones, around 90% appearing once. The sequencing here drew on peripheral blood, taken in the third trimester of pregnancy. All receptors come from a female donor in good health, enrolled as a control in a pregnancy study.

The genes are TRBV29-1 and TRBJ2-1; TRBD1 aligns across 10 bases. V was pared by 7 bases and J by 6 bases, with 6 bases of the junction left unmatched. Germline V gene lookup returns CDR1 SQVTM and CDR2 ANQGSEA. The CDR3 runs to 13 residues. The CDR3 region is CSGRGQGINEQFF. DNA of the CDR3: TGCAGCGGTAGGGGACAGGGGATCAATGAGCAGTTCTTC.

The chain links TRBV6-4 to TRBJ1-3; the match to TRBD1 covers 7 bases. CDR1 MRHNA and CDR2 SNTAGT come from the germline V gene. With 0 bases clipped from V and 1 base from J, the junction kept 0 bases outside the gene matches. This CDR3 has 15 amino acids. This CDR3 reads CASSDSTGSGNTIYF. In DNA form, the CDR3 reads TGTGCCAGCAGTGACTCGACAGGGTCTGGAAACACCATATATTTT.

V usage is TRBV5-8 and J usage is TRBJ2-1, with 11 bases identical to TRBD2. CDR3 length: 16 amino acids. Germline assignment: CDR1 SGHTS and CDR2 YDEGEE. After removal of 5 bases from V and 5 bases from J, the junction contained 9 bases not matched to a gene. CDR3 region: CASSPGLAESNNEQFF. DNA for the CDR3: TGTGCCAGCAGTCCGGGACTAGCGGAGAGTAACAATGAGCAGTTCTTC.

This rearrangement joins TRBV6-6 to TRBJ2-5; D possibly corresponds to TRBD1 (7 bases). Germline CDR1 MNHNY, CDR2 SVGAGI (reference sequence). The CDR3 has 16 amino acids. V lost 6 bases and J lost 4, with 21 bases in between. This CDR3 is CASSPRGTAMGETQYF. The CDR3 nucleotides are TGTGCCAGCAGCCCACGGGGGACAGCAATGGGAGAGACCCAGTACTTC.

The CDR3 loop reads CASSDPSGSSYEQYF. In nucleotides, the CDR3 is TGTGCCAGCAGTGATCCTAGCGGAAGCTCCTACGAGCAGTACTTC. The gene calls are TRBV2 and TRBJ2-7, with TRBD2 matching over 7 bases. The J segment lost 0 bases and the V segment lost 3 bases, leaving 5 bases of the junction unmatched. The CDR3 spans 15 residues. CDR1 is SNHLY and CDR2 is FYNNEI in the germline V gene.

V gene TRBV11-2 combines with J gene TRBJ2-6; 7 bases line up with TRBD1. This CDR3 is 16 amino acids long. Germline V CDR1 and CDR2: SGHAT, FQNNGV. With 4 bases clipped from V and 2 bases from J, the junction kept 5 bases outside the gene matches. The CDR3 DNA reads as TGTGCCAGCAGCTCAACAGGGGCAACTGGGGCCAACGTCCTGACTTTC. Protein sequence: CASSSTGATGANVLTF.